The 15 T cell receptor beta chains in this list originate from one sample, sequenced in a study of cytomegalovirus exposure and HLA in healthy donors. Researchers ran the PCR with 60 Vbeta and 13 Jbeta primers. Produced via immunoSEQ multiplex PCR; TCRdb's table is partial and in-frame only. This table has hundreds of thousands of clones, around four fifths appearing once. The material sequenced was PBMCs. The receptor set was obtained from a male donor in good health and CMV-seronegative.

The rearrangement joins TRBV5-1 to TRBJ2-2; 9 nucleotides line up with TRBD2. In germline, CDR1 is SGHRS, CDR2 YFSETQ. Trimming took 0 bases from V and 6 from J; bases not matched to a gene: 6. The CDR3 is made up of 16 amino acids. The CDR3 is CASSLAGGRAAGELFF. In DNA, the CDR3 is TGCGCCAGCAGCTTGGCCGGCGGGAGGGCCGCCGGGGAGCTGTTTTTT.

This clone was counted only a few times. The chain employs TRBV28 and TRBJ2-3; 13 positions match TRBD2. Germline CDR1 is MDHEN and CDR2 is SYDVKM. The CDR3 runs 17 residues. Germline trimming cut 5 bases from V and 5 bases from J; bases unmatched to any gene: 10. The CDR3 DNA sequence: TGTGCCAGCAGTATCAACACACTAGCGGGAGGGGAAGATACGCAGTATTTT. Translation: CASSINTLAGGEDTQYF. Full variable domain (outside the CDR3, taken from reference TRBV28 and TRBJ2-3): DVKVTQSSRYLVKRTGEKVFLECVQDMDHENMFWYRQDPGLGLRLIYFSYDVKMKEKGDIPEGYSVSREKKERFSLILESASTNQTSMYLCASSINTLAGGEDTQYFGPGTRLTVL.

The rearrangement joins TRBV10-2 to TRBJ2-3; TRBD2 is a possible D gene (6 bases). From germline, CDR1 is WSHSY and CDR2 SAAADI. The CDR3 loop spans 13 amino acids. Trimming pared 6 bases from V and 3 bases from J, leaving 10 bases between. The CDR3 DNA is TGCGCCAGCAGGGGCGGGAAAACAGATACGCAGTATTTT. Translation: CASRGGKTDTQYF.

J is TRBJ1-1 and V is TRBV5-1; TRBD1 is a possible D gene (5 bases). Germline loops: CDR1 SGHRS, CDR2 YFSETQ. Trimming shortened V by 2 bases and J by 6 bases, and 11 bases separated the two germline ends. The CDR3 length is 13 residues. This CDR3 is CASSFRAGSEAFF. In nucleotides, the CDR3 is TGCGCCAGCAGCTTCCGGGCAGGGTCTGAAGCTTTCTTT.

The sample holds a few counts of this clone. This chain uses TRBV7-3 with TRBJ2-1; maybe TRBD2 (6 bases). The V gene's germline CDR1 is SGHTA and CDR2 FQGTGA. This CDR3 region has 16 residues. The V and J ends lost 1 base and 3 bases respectively, with 13 bases between them. In DNA form, the CDR3 reads TGTGCCAGCAGCTTAAAGATTAGCGGACTCTACAATGAGCAGTTCTTC. Its translation is CASSLKISGLYNEQFF.

CDR3 sequence: CASSSPRGGPRSNEQFF. The CDR3 coding sequence is TGTGCCAGCAGCTCCCCTCGGGGAGGGCCTCGTTCCAATGAGCAGTTCTTC. V is TRBV7-9 and J is TRBJ2-1; 7 nucleotides agree with TRBD2. This CDR3 contains 17 residues. The trim removed 4 bases at V and 6 bases at J, leaving 15 bases unmatched. Germline values: CDR1 SEHNR, CDR2 FQNEAQ (reference sequence).

The chain is built from TRBV10-1 and TRBJ2-1, with 10 positions matching TRBD2. The V gene's germline CDR1 is WNHNN and CDR2 SYGVQD (reference sequence). The CDR3 length is 16 residues. Trimming at V came to 3 bases and at J to 2 bases, leaving 4 bases not matched to a gene. CDR3 region: CASSDYLAGAYNEQFF. In DNA, the CDR3 is TGCGCCAGCAGTGACTATCTAGCGGGAGCCTACAATGAGCAGTTCTTC.

This clone was observed a handful of times. The rearrangement joins TRBV9 to TRBJ2-7, with 8 bases matching TRBD1. Germline V lookup: CDR1 SGDLS, CDR2 YYNGEE. V shed 3 bases and J 6 bases; nucleotides not matched to a gene: 8. There are 14 residues in the CDR3. The CDR3 loop is CASSAGTGISEQYF. CDR3 nucleotide sequence: TGTGCCAGCAGCGCAGGGACAGGAATAAGCGAGCAGTACTTC. The variable domain in full, completed from reference TRBV9 and TRBJ2-7, reads DSGVTQTPKHLITATGQRVTLRCSPRSGDLSVYWYQQSLDQGLQFLIQYYNGEERAKGNILERFSAQQFPDLHSELNLSSLELGDSALYFCASSAGTGISEQYFGPGTRLTVT.

The rearrangement links TRBV19 to TRBJ2-2, with a possible D match to TRBD2 (6 bases). This CDR3 has 14 residues. The germline V and J ends were trimmed by 8 bases and 0 bases, with 10 bases remaining between them. Germline assignment: CDR1 LNHDA and CDR2 SQIVND (reference sequence). The CDR3 reads CASYGRSNTGELFF. CDR3 in DNA: TGTGCCAGTTACGGGAGATCGAACACCGGGGAGCTGTTTTTT.

The gene calls are TRBV2 and TRBJ1-4; 8 bases are a match to TRBD1. Germline-derived CDR1 and CDR2 are SNHLY and FYNNEI. This CDR3 region has 13 residues. Trimming at V came to 6 bases and at J to 8 bases, leaving 5 bases not matched to a gene. The CDR3 protein is CASSGQGMEKLFF. The CDR3 coding sequence is TGTGCCAGCAGCGGACAGGGAATGGAAAAACTGTTTTTT.

The V and J genes are TRBV5-1 and TRBJ2-7; TRBD2 matches 8 bases. The CDR3 length is 15 residues. The V and J ends lost 0 bases and 0 bases, in that order; junction bases with no gene match: 2. Germline V gene data show CDR1 as SGHRS and CDR2 as YFSETQ. The CDR3 sequence is CASSLGLATSYEQYF. In DNA form, the CDR3 reads TGCGCCAGCAGCTTGGGACTAGCGACCTCCTACGAGCAGTACTTC.

This clone has only one observation. The chain uses TRBV2 and TRBJ2-7, with D unclear. The germline V gene has CDR1 SNHLY and CDR2 FYNNEI. The CDR3 runs 11 residues. This chain's CDR3 is CAVRVSYEQYF. The CDR3 DNA sequence: TGTGCTGTCCGAGTCTCCTACGAGCAGTACTTC. Drawing the rest from reference TRBV2 and TRBJ2-7, the complete variable domain is EPEVTQTPSHQVTQMGQEVILRCVPISNHLYFYWYRQILGQKVEFLVSFYNNEISEKSEIFDDQFSVERPDGSNFTLKIRSTKLEDSAMYFCAVRVSYEQYFGPGTRLTVT.

In this sample, this clone turned up once. The V call is TRBV6-1, the J call TRBJ2-3; 7 bases fit TRBD2. V lost 5 bases to trimming and J lost 0 bases; unmatched junction nucleotides: 2. The V gene's germline CDR1 is MNHNS and CDR2 SASEGT. The CDR3 has 14 residues. The CDR3 reads CASSSGTSTDTQYF. CDR3 in DNA: TGTGCCAGCAGTAGCGGGACTAGCACAGATACGCAGTATTTT.

V is TRBV5-6 and J is TRBJ1-6; D is uncertain. CDR3 length: 16 amino acids. Germline V CDR1 and CDR2: SGHDT, YYEEEE. The germline V and J ends were trimmed by 4 bases and 0 bases, with 11 bases remaining between them. Here the CDR3 reads CASSRDWSSYNSPLHF. DNA of the CDR3: TGTGCCAGCAGCCGAGACTGGAGCTCCTATAATTCACCCCTCCACTTT.

The rearrangement uses TRBV28 and TRBJ2-7; 10 bases line up with TRBD1. CDR3 length: 18 amino acids. V shed 2 bases, J shed 2 bases, and the junction held 12 bases outside the gene matches. From germline, CDR1 is MDHEN and CDR2 SYDVKM. CDR3 sequence (DNA): TGTGCCAGCAGTTTAGTTCGGGCGGGACAGGGGATGCCCTACGAGCAGTACTTC. Translating gives CASSLVRAGQGMPYEQYF.